This is a list of T cell receptor beta chains from one sample in a study of PD-1 blockade in classical Hodgkin lymphoma. Only in-frame clones appear in the TCRdb table, and some are missing; sequencing was by immunoSEQ multiplex PCR. The sample carries roughly 18,000 clones, 70% to 75% recorded once. The sequencing here drew on CD4+ T cells from blood, taken before the fourth cycle of nivolumab. The receptor source for this set is a human donor with classical Hodgkin lymphoma. Both conserved end residues are part of each CDR3. The D gene is left open where the match is weak.

>.|TRBJ2-3|TRBV14
CASSQSSATQYF
>.|TRBJ2-2|TRBV5-4
CASSLGHTTTGELFF
>.|TRBJ1-1|TRBV11-2
CASSLSGVNTEAFF
>TRBD1|TRBJ2-1|TRBV2
CASSLTGPGNEQFF
>.|TRBJ1-2|TRBV27
CASSWRDGLGYTF
>TRBD1|TRBJ2-7|TRBV30
CAGTAEGTSYEQYF
>TRBD1|TRBJ1-5|TRBV6-5
CASSKDRVQPQHF
>.|TRBJ2-1|TRBV5-4
CASSPSRRGFGNEQFF
>.|TRBJ1-6|TRBV19
CASSIAQLGNSPLHF
>TRBD1|TRBJ1-1|TRBV11-3
CASSSRQGTNTEGAFF
>.|TRBJ2-3|TRBV5-1
CASSLGASLTQYF
>TRBD2|TRBJ2-3|TRBV9
CASSAGTSGARTDTQYF
>.|TRBJ1-5|TRBV21-1
CASSKVSGVYPYSNQPQHF
>TRBD1|TRBJ2-3|TRBV29-1
CSVVWDRGIWVSGDTQYF
>.|TRBJ1-6|TRBV11-1
CASSLQRAESPLHF